This T cell receptor beta chain derives from a study of T cell responses to AZD1222 COVID-19 vaccine. Study-wide findings and caveats: Clonal diversity was possibly underestimated, and white British individuals and females predominated among donors.

The ends lost 7 bases at V and 8 bases at J; junction bases unmatched: 13. The CDR3 runs 13 residues. The germline gives CDR1 SQVTM, CDR2 ANQGSEA. Produced via immunoSEQ multiplex PCR; TCRdb's table is partial and in-frame only. This sample carries some 110,000 clones, 85% to 95% of them seen once, and the ten largest clones take 2.9%. About this clone: Its antigen is unidentified.

This sequence originates from an adult in good health. The V and J genes are TRBV29-1 and TRBJ1-2, with TRBD1 matching 7 bases. Here the sequenced sample was peripheral blood, taken on day 0 of AZD1222 vaccination. The CDR3 spells CSAASGTVYGYTF. The CDR3 DNA sequence: TGCAGCGCCGCCTCCGGGACAGTCTACGGCTACACCTTC.